This T cell receptor beta chain emerged from a study of molecular identifiers for immune sequencing clone quantification. The overall study: In the replicates, RNA derived from approximately 20,000 or 100,000 naive CD8 cells was divided into five parts, and four were sequenced. Study-level points and caveats: Among effectors, clones above 20 RNA copies held over 98% of molecules; among naive cells, under 1%. Jurkat TCR RNA spiked in from one cell (amid more than 850,000 naive cells) was reportedly detectable.

There are many counts of this clonotype. Its antigen is not known. A CD8+CD4-CCR7+CD45RA+ gate was used to sort naive CD8 T cells. The CDR3 is made up of 13 amino acids. V was pared by 5 bases and J by 0 bases, with 10 bases between. Germline V CDR1 and CDR2: DFQATT, SNEGSKA (reference sequence). TCRdb independently ran MiXCR on the PCR reads; one entry per CDR3 protein. The sample has 250,000 to 400,000 distinct CDR3 sequences; roughly 23% are singletons. This TCR derives from a human donor in good health. Some libraries in this study had Jurkat cell RNA spiked in. The rearrangement joins TRBV20-1 to TRBJ1-1; D is uncertain. The sequencing sample was made of naive CD8+ T cells from blood, with Jurkat cell RNA spiked in. Documented subset: FACS-sorted CD8+CD4-CCR7+CD45RA+ naive T cells. CDR3 nucleotides: TGCAGTGCTTGGACGGCCTTGAACACTGAAGCTTTCTTT. Protein: CSAWTALNTEAFF.